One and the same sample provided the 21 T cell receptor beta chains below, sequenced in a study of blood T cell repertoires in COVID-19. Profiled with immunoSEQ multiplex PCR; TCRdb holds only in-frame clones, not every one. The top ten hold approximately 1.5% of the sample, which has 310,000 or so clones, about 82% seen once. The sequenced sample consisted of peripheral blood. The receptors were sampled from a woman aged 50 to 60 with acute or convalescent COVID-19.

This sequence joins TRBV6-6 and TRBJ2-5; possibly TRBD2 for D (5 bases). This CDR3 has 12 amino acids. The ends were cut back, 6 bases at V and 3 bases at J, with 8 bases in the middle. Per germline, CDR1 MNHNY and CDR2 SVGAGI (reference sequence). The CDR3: CASSPGKETQYF. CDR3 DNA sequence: TGTGCCAGCAGCCCGGGGAAAGAGACCCAGTACTTC.

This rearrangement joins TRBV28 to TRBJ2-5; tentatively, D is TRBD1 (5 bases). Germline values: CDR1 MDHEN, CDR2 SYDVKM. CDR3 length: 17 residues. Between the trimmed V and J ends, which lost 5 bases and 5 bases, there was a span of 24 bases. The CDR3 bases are TGTGCCAGCAGTACACACCTAACGGAAAAGGGGTCGGAGACCCAGTACTTC. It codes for CASSTHLTEKGSETQYF. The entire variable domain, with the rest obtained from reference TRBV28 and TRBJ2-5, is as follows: DVKVTQSSRYLVKRTGEKVFLECVQDMDHENMFWYRQDPGLGLRLIYFSYDVKMKEKGDIPEGYSVSREKKERFSLILESASTNQTSMYLCASSTHLTEKGSETQYFGPGTRLLVL.

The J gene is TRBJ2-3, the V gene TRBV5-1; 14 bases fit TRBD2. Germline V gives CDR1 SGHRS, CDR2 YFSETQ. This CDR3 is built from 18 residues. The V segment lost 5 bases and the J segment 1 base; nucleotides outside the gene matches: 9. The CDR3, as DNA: TGCGCCAGCAGTTCCGGGACTAGCGGGAGAGGTGGCACAGATACGCAGTATTTT. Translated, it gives CASSSGTSGRGGTDTQYF.

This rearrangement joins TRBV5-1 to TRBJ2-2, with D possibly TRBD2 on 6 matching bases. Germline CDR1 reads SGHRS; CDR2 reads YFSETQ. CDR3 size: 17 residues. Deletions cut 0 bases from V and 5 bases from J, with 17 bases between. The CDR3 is CASSLAIPGSGTGELFF. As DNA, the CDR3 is TGCGCCAGCAGCTTGGCCATCCCCGGGAGCGGTACCGGGGAGCTGTTTTTT.

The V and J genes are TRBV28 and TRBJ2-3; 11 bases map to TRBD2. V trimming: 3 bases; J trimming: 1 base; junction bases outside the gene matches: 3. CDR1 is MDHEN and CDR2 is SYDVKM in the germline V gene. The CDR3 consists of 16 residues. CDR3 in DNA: TGTGCCAGCAGTTTCCCGGGACTAGCGGGCACAGATACGCAGTATTTT. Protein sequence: CASSFPGLAGTDTQYF.

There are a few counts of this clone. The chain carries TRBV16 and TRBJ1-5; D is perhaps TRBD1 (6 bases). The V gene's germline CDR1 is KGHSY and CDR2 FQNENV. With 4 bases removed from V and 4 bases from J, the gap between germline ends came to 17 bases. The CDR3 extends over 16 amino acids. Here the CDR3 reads CASSPTWGGRNQPQHF. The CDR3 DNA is TGTGCCAGCAGCCCGACCTGGGGGGGGCGAAATCAGCCCCAGCATTTT.

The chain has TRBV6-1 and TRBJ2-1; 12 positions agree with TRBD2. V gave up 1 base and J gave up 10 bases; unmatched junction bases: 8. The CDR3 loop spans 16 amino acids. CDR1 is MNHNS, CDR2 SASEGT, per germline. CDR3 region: CASSEGLLAGGGEQFF. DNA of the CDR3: TGTGCCAGCAGTGAAGGCCTACTAGCGGGAGGTGGGGAGCAGTTCTTC.

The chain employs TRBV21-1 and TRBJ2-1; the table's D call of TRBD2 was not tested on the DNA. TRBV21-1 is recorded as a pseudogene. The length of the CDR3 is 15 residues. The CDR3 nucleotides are TGTGCCAGCAGCAAAGTCCTAGCGGGAGCTGGGGAGCAGTTCTTC. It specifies CASSKVLAGAGEQFF.

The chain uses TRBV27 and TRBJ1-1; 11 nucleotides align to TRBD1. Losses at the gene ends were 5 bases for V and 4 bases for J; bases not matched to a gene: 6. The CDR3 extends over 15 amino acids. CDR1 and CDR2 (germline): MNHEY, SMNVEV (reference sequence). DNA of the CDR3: TGTGCCAGCAGTCAGACCGGGACAGGGGGCACTGAAGCTTTCTTT. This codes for CASSQTGTGGTEAFF.

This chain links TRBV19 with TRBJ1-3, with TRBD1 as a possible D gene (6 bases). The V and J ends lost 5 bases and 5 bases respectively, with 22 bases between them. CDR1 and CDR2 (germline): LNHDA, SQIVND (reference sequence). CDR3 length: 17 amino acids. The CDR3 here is CASSATRGQGSRNTIYF. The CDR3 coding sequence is TGTGCCAGTAGTGCAACCCGCGGGCAGGGGAGCCGAAACACCATATATTTT.

This CDR3 reads CASSYQPGTRAATYEQYF. The CDR3 region has the DNA TGTGCCAGTAGCTATCAGCCGGGAACGAGGGCGGCCACCTACGAGCAGTACTTC. V usage is TRBV19 and J usage is TRBJ2-7, with a possible D match to TRBD2 (5 bases). The CDR3 loop spans 18 amino acids. Germline loops: CDR1 LNHDA, CDR2 SQIVND (reference sequence). V was trimmed by 6 bases and J by 2 bases, leaving 26 bases between them.

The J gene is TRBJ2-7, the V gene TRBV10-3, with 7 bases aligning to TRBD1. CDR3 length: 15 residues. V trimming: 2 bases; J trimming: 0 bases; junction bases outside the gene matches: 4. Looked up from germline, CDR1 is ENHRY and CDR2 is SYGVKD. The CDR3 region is CAISEAGTVSYEQYF. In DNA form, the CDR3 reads TGTGCCATCAGTGAGGCCGGGACAGTCTCCTACGAGCAGTACTTC.

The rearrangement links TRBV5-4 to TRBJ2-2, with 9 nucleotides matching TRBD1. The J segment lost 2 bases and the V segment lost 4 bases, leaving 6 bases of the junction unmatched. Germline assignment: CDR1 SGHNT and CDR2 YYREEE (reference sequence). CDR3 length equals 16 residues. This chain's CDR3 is CASSADRGGNTGELFF. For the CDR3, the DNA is TGTGCCAGCAGCGCGGACAGGGGTGGAAACACCGGGGAGCTGTTTTTT.

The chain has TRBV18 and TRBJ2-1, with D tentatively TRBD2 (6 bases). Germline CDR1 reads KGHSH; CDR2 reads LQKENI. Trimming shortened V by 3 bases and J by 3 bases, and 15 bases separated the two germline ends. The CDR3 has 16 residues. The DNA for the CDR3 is TGTGCCAGCTCACCCCGAACGGGAGCCAGCTACAATGAGCAGTTCTTC. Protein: CASSPRTGASYNEQFF.

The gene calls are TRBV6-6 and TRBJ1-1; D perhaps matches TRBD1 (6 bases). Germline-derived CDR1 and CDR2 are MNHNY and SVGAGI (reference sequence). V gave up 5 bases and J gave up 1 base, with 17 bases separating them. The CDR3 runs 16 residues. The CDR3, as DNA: TGTGCCAGCAGTACGGGACATTCCTCGTCGAACACTGAAGCTTTCTTT. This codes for CASSTGHSSSNTEAFF.

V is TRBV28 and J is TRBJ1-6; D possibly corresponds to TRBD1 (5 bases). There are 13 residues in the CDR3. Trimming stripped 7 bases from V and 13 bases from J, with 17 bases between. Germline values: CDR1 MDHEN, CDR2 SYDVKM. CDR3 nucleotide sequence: TGTGCCAGCAAGGAGGGCGGGGGACTCCCCCTCCACTTT. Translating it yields CASKEGGGLPLHF. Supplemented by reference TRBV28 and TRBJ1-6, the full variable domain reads DVKVTQSSRYLVKRTGEKVFLECVQDMDHENMFWYRQDPGLGLRLIYFSYDVKMKEKGDIPEGYSVSREKKERFSLILESASTNQTSMYLCASKEGGGLPLHFGNGTRLTVT.

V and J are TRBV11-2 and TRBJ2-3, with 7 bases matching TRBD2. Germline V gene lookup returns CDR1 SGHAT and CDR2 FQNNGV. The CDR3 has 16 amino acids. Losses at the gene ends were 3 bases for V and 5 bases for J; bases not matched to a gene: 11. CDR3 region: CASSFPFGRAGDTQYF. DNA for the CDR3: TGTGCCAGCAGCTTCCCTTTTGGGAGGGCGGGAGATACGCAGTATTTT.

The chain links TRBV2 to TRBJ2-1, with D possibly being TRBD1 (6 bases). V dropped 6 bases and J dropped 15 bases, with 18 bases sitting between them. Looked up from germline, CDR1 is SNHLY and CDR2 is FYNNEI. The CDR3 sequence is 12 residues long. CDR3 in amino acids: CASRAATTGLFF. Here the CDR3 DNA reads TGTGCCAGCAGGGCCGCCACGACAGGCCTGTTCTTC.

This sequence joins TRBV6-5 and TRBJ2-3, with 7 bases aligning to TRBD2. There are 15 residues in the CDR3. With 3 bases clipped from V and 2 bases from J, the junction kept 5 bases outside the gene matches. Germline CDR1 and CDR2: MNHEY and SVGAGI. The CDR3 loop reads CASSYTAGHTDTQYF. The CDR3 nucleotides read TGTGCCAGCAGTTATACAGCGGGGCACACAGATACGCAGTATTTT.

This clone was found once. The CDR3 DNA reads as TGTGCCAGCAGTGGCTCCGCAGGGGTGGGTGAAAAACTGTTTTTT. Protein: CASSGSAGVGEKLFF. This chain uses TRBV2 with TRBJ1-4, with a weak D call TRBD1 (6 bases). The CDR3 is made up of 15 amino acids. Germline assignment: CDR1 SNHLY and CDR2 FYNNEI. Deletions cut 4 bases from V and 7 bases from J, with 16 bases between.

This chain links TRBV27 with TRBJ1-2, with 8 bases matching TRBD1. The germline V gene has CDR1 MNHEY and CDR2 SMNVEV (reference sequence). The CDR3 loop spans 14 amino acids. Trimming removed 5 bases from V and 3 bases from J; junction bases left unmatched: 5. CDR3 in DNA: TGTGCCAGCAGTCACGGACAGGGCTACTATGGCTACACCTTC. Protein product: CASSHGQGYYGYTF.